These 30 T cell receptor beta chains were all obtained from the same sample, sequenced in a study of shared clonotypes between healthy human individuals. Here immunoSEQ multiplex PCR was the method, and the copy in TCRdb shows in-frame clones only, minus some. The repertoire consists of roughly 2.2 million clones, with roughly 92% occurring once and the leading ten covering around 0.4%. The source material was naive CD4+ T cells from PBMCs. The sample's subset: CD45RA+ positively selected. These receptors all stem from a man younger than 35 in good health. Some clones in this sample may be carry-over from other donors' samples.

The genes are TRBV30 and TRBJ2-1, with 10 nucleotides matching TRBD1. V shed 1 base, J shed 6 bases, and the junction held 3 bases outside the gene matches. Per germline, CDR1 GTSNPN and CDR2 SVGIG (reference sequence). CDR3 size: 14 residues. The CDR3 DNA reads TGTGCCTGGAGTGAGGGACAGGGGCTCAATGAGCAGTTCTTC. Residues: CAWSEGQGLNEQFF. The full variable domain, its missing parts supplied by reference TRBV30 and TRBJ2-1, is SQTIHQWPATLVQPVGSPLSLECTVEGTSNPNLYWYRQAAGRGLQLLFYSVGIGQISSEVPQNLSASRPQDRQFILSSKKLLLSDSGFYLCAWSEGQGLNEQFFGPGTRLTVL.

The chain uses TRBV1 and TRBJ2-3. TRBV1 is termed a pseudogene. The CDR3 has 11 amino acids. CDR3 region: CTSSRTWAQYF. CDR3 sequence (DNA): TGCACCAGCAGCCGCACCTGGGCGCAGTATTTT.

The rearrangement links TRBV15 to TRBJ2-5; TRBD2 might be the D (6 bases). The length of the CDR3 is 16 residues. Trimming removed 4 bases at V and 1 base at J, with 16 bases between. The V gene's germline CDR1 is LNHNV and CDR2 YYDKDF (reference sequence). The CDR3, as DNA: TGTGCCACCAGCACCCGACGGGGGACTTTCCAAGAGACCCAGTACTTC. Encoded protein: CATSTRRGTFQETQYF.

This chain uses TRBV28 with TRBJ2-5; possibly TRBD1 or TRBD2 for D (5 bases each). CDR3 size: 15 residues. Germline CDR1 and CDR2: MDHEN and SYDVKM. Trimming took off 6 bases at V and 4 bases at J, with 18 bases between the two ends. CDR3 sequence (DNA): TGTGCCAGCAGCCAATTCTCGCAGGGACGAGAGACCCAGTACTTC. Translation: CASSQFSQGRETQYF.

The chain is built from TRBV15 and TRBJ2-5; D unclear. In germline, CDR1 is LNHNV, CDR2 YYDKDF (reference sequence). The V and J ends lost 1 base and 10 bases respectively, with 16 bases between them. The CDR3 length is 14 residues. CDR3 region: CATSRGLDKRGQYF. CDR3 sequence (DNA): TGTGCCACCAGCAGAGGCCTAGACAAGAGAGGCCAGTACTTC.

The gene calls are TRBV28 and TRBJ2-7; no definite D call. CDR3 length: 11 amino acids. Germline V CDR1 and CDR2: MDHEN, SYDVKM. Trimming took off 10 bases at V and 3 bases at J, with 10 bases between the two ends. CDR3 nucleotides: TGTGCCACTTCAGCGTTCTACGAGCAGTACTTC. It encodes CATSAFYEQYF.

This chain joins TRBV7-2 and TRBJ1-4; possibly TRBD1 for D (6 bases). The CDR3 sequence is 15 residues long. V was cut by 5 bases and J by 4 bases, with 14 bases left in between. Germline V CDR1 and CDR2: SGHTA, FQGNSA. CDR3: CASSKDSAVNEKLFF. CDR3 DNA: TGTGCCAGCAGCAAGGACAGCGCCGTTAATGAAAAACTGTTTTTT.

The chain couples TRBV28 to TRBJ2-5; D not certain. Trimming shortened V by 6 bases and J by 0 bases, and 11 bases separated the two germline ends. Germline CDR1 reads MDHEN; CDR2 reads SYDVKM. The CDR3 covers 14 residues. The CDR3 coding sequence is TGTGCCAGCAGCTACCCTAGGAACCAAGAGACCCAGTACTTC. Amino acid sequence: CASSYPRNQETQYF.

V gene TRBV11-1 combines with J gene TRBJ1-5; D unresolved. Germline V gene sequence: CDR1 SGHAT, CDR2 FQDESV (reference sequence). V was trimmed by 1 base and J by 7 bases, leaving 8 bases between them. The CDR3 spans 13 residues. The CDR3 nucleotides read TGTGCCAGCAGCTTAGAACCGGGGCAGCCCCAGCATTTT. It translates to CASSLEPGQPQHF.

This clone showed up just once. The CDR3 loop is CASSDPGPKRQETQYF. DNA for the CDR3: TGTGCCAGCAGTGACCCCGGGCCGAAACGCCAAGAGACCCAGTACTTC. V is TRBV25-1 and J is TRBJ2-5; no definite D call. The CDR3 spans 16 residues. The germline V gene has CDR1 MGHDK and CDR2 SYGVNS. V was trimmed by 3 bases and J by 1 base, leaving 15 bases between them.

The genes are TRBV5-4 and TRBJ2-2; 10 bases line up with TRBD2. CDR3 length: 16 residues. The germline gives CDR1 SGHNT, CDR2 YYREEE (reference sequence). Trimming cost V 5 bases and J 5 bases; bases outside gene matches: 9. The CDR3 DNA is TGTGCCAGCAGGGGGGGCCCTAGCGGGAGAACCGGGGAGCTGTTTTTT. Translation gives CASRGGPSGRTGELFF. Based on the CDR3 plus reference TRBV5-4 and TRBJ2-2, the full variable domain is ETGVTQSPTHLIKTRGQQVTLRCSSQSGHNTVSWYQQALGQGPQFIFQYYREEENGRGNFPPRFSGLQFPNYSSELNVNALELDDSALYLCASRGGPSGRTGELFFGEGSRLTVL.

V gene TRBV18 combines with J gene TRBJ2-7; no firm D call. The V gene's germline CDR1 is KGHSH and CDR2 LQKENI. V was shortened by 1 base and J by 2 bases, with 9 bases between the two germline ends. The CDR3 spans 14 residues. The CDR3 nucleotides read TGTGCCAGCTCACCACGGGGTTACCCCTACGAGCAGTACTTC. Translation gives CASSPRGYPYEQYF.

The CDR3 sequence: CASKGGGGYYEQYF. The CDR3 DNA reads as TGTGCCAGCAAAGGGGGCGGGGGTTACTACGAGCAGTACTTC. The chain employs TRBV28 and TRBJ2-7; D may be TRBD1 or TRBD2 (7 bases each). V lost 7 bases and J lost 3, with 16 bases in between. The CDR3 covers 14 residues. Germline values: CDR1 MDHEN, CDR2 SYDVKM.

Worth noting for this clone: The sample contains more than one DNA sequence encoding this CDR3. The gene calls are TRBV9 and TRBJ2-5; D is uncertain. V shed 0 bases and J shed 1 base, with 1 base lying between them. The CDR3 loop spans 12 amino acids. Germline CDR1 SGDLS, CDR2 YYNGEE. CDR3: CASSVGQETQYF. The CDR3 DNA reads TGTGCCAGCAGCGTAGGCCAAGAGACCCAGTACTTC.

CDR3 sequence reads: CASSSRYTGGDTQYF. The CDR3 nucleotides read TGTGCCAGCAGTTCGCGATACACAGGGGGCGATACGCAGTATTTT. The chain combines TRBV27 with TRBJ2-3; TRBD1 matches 9 bases. Trimming took 4 bases from V and 6 from J; bases not matched to a gene: 8. This CDR3 region has 15 residues. The germline CDR1 and CDR2 sequences are MNHEY and SMNVEV (reference sequence).

DNA for the CDR3: TGTGCCAGCAGTGAAGGAAAGGGGTGGTGGGGGTACTCCTACGAGCAGTACTTC. As protein: CASSEGKGWWGYSYEQYF. The V call is TRBV2, the J call TRBJ2-7; TRBD1 or TRBD2 may be the D gene (5 bases each). There are 18 residues in the CDR3. Between the trimmed V and J ends, which lost 1 base and 0 bases, there was a span of 19 bases. Germline lookup yields CDR1 SNHLY and CDR2 FYNNEI.

The chain joins TRBV5-1 to TRBJ2-3; 7 positions match TRBD1. Unmatched junction bases numbered 9, after V lost 5 bases and J lost 0 bases. The CDR3 is 16 residues long. Germline V gene data show CDR1 as SGHRS and CDR2 as YFSETQ. For the CDR3, the DNA is TGCGCCAGCAGGGTGGGCAGGGGGTCTAGCACAGATACGCAGTATTTT. Amino acid sequence: CASRVGRGSSTDTQYF.

The chain has TRBV5-5 and TRBJ1-2, with D unclear. The CDR3 is made up of 14 amino acids. The germline V gene has CDR1 SGHKS and CDR2 YYEKEE (reference sequence). V dropped 2 bases and J dropped 9 bases, with 17 bases sitting between them. Here the CDR3 DNA reads TGTGCCAGCAGCTTCCAGGACCCCCCAAGGAGCTACACCTTC. It translates to CASSFQDPPRSYTF. The full variable domain, in which reference TRBV5-5 and TRBJ1-2 provide the parts outside the CDR3, is DAGVTQSPTHLIKTRGQQVTLRCSPISGHKSVSWYQQVLGQGPQFIFQYYEKEERGRGNFPDRFSARQFPNYSSELNVNALLLGDSALYLCASSFQDPPRSYTFGSGTRLTVV.

The gene calls are TRBV4-2 and TRBJ1-1; 10 nucleotides align to TRBD1. The V segment lost 4 bases and the J segment 4 bases; nucleotides outside the gene matches: 15. The CDR3 has 18 residues. Germline loops: CDR1 LGHNA, CDR2 YNFKEQ. This CDR3 is CASSPEPGQGPGGTEAFF. The CDR3 nucleotides are TGTGCCAGCAGCCCCGAACCGGGACAGGGGCCGGGCGGCACTGAAGCTTTCTTT.

The chain recombines TRBV2 with TRBJ1-1; 8 positions agree with TRBD1. The CDR3 has 13 amino acids. CDR1 is SNHLY, CDR2 FYNNEI, per germline. Germline trimming cut 8 bases from V and 1 base from J; bases unmatched to any gene: 3. The CDR3, as DNA: TGTGCCAGCGCTCAGGGGGCGAACACTGAAGCTTTCTTT. Translating gives CASAQGANTEAFF.

The rearrangement uses TRBV6-1 and TRBJ2-7; 10 bases map to TRBD1. V was pared by 3 bases and J by 3 bases, with 8 bases of the junction left unmatched. Germline V gene sequence: CDR1 MNHNS, CDR2 SASEGT. CDR3 length: 16 residues. The CDR3 nucleotides are TGTGCCAGCAGTGAGCGACCGGGACAGGGGTACTACGAGCAGTACTTC. This sequence encodes CASSERPGQGYYEQYF.

The J gene is TRBJ2-2, the V gene TRBV29-1; D gene unclear. CDR3 length: 16 amino acids. V lost 3 bases and J 2 bases, leaving 16 bases between the germline ends. Germline CDR1 is SQVTM and CDR2 is ANQGSEA. The CDR3 loop reads CSVDAGLTKNTGELFF. CDR3 sequence (DNA): TGCAGCGTTGATGCCGGGCTCACAAAAAACACCGGGGAGCTGTTTTTT.

V gene TRBV6-1 combines with J gene TRBJ2-2; tentatively, D is TRBD1 or TRBD2 (5 bases each). Germline CDR1 MNHNS, CDR2 SASEGT. The CDR3 totals 17 residues. The V and J ends lost 3 bases and 6 bases respectively, with 20 bases between them. CDR3 coding DNA: TGTGCCAGCAGTGAGGGACCCTGGGGAGACGGGGCCGGGGAGCTGTTTTTT. It codes for CASSEGPWGDGAGELFF.

The count of this clone is one. V and J are TRBV5-1 and TRBJ1-1; 11 bases map to TRBD1. Germline values: CDR1 SGHRS, CDR2 YFSETQ. V was pared by 4 bases and J by 3 bases, with 8 bases of the junction left unmatched. This CDR3 has 16 residues. CDR3: CASSPGQGASYTEAFF. The CDR3, as DNA: TGCGCCAGCAGCCCTGGACAGGGGGCGTCGTACACTGAAGCTTTCTTT.

This clone showed up just once. This sequence joins TRBV21-1 and TRBJ2-2; the table's D call, TRBD1, has no DNA check behind it. TRBV21-1 is a recognized pseudogene. The CDR3 is made up of 15 amino acids. As DNA, the CDR3 is TGTGCCAGCAGCTCCCACCCAGGGGCAGCCGGGGAGCTGTTTTTT. Translation: CASSSHPGAAGELFF.

The chain has TRBV7-2 and TRBJ1-5; TRBD1 matches 7 bases. The junction had 6 bases not matched to a gene; V was cut back by 7 bases and J by 6 bases. CDR3 length: 13 residues. CDR1 and CDR2 (germline): SGHTA, FQGNSA. CDR3 amino acids: CASTRGGAQPQHF. The DNA for the CDR3 is TGTGCCAGCACCAGGGGGGGCGCTCAGCCCCAGCATTTT. The full variable domain, completed using reference TRBV7-2 and TRBJ1-5, is GAGVSQSPSNKVTEKGKDVELRCDPISGHTALYWYRQSLGQGLEFLIYFQGNSAPDKSGLPSDRFSAERTGGSVSTLTIQRTQQEDSAVYLCASTRGGAQPQHFGDGTRLSIL.

This clone appeared a single time. CDR3 coding DNA: TGTGCCAGCAGCTCGCGACTAGCGGGACTCCCCAATGAGCAGTTCTTC. Translated: CASSSRLAGLPNEQFF. The genes are TRBV7-2 and TRBJ2-1; 11 bases line up with TRBD2. The CDR3 has 16 amino acids. The V and J ends lost 4 bases and 6 bases, in that order; junction bases with no gene match: 8. The germline V gene has CDR1 SGHTA and CDR2 FQGNSA.

This chain uses TRBV5-1 with TRBJ2-1; TRBD2 matches 9 bases. The CDR3 extends over 15 amino acids. Germline V gene data show CDR1 as SGHRS and CDR2 as YFSETQ. The V segment lost 4 bases and the J segment 10 bases; nucleotides outside the gene matches: 12. As DNA, the CDR3 is TGCGCCAGCAGCCTTAATCTAGCGGGGCCCCAAGAGCAGTTCTTC. Translating it yields CASSLNLAGPQEQFF.

The chain combines TRBV18 with TRBJ1-4; 9 bases are a match to TRBD1. V shed 4 bases, J shed 8 bases, and the junction held 5 bases outside the gene matches. The CDR3 runs 14 residues. The germline gives CDR1 KGHSH, CDR2 LQKENI. CDR3 sequence reads: CASSRQGGNEKLFF. The CDR3 DNA is TGTGCCAGCTCACGACAGGGGGGGAACGAAAAACTGTTTTTT.

The chain has TRBV6-1 and TRBJ1-2; TRBD1 might be the D (5 bases). V shed 0 bases and J shed 8 bases, with 10 bases lying between them. The CDR3 loop spans 13 amino acids. Germline values: CDR1 MNHNS, CDR2 SASEGT. The CDR3 DNA follows: TGTGCCAGCAGTGAAGCGGGGGTTTTCGGCTACACCTTC. Encoded protein: CASSEAGVFGYTF.